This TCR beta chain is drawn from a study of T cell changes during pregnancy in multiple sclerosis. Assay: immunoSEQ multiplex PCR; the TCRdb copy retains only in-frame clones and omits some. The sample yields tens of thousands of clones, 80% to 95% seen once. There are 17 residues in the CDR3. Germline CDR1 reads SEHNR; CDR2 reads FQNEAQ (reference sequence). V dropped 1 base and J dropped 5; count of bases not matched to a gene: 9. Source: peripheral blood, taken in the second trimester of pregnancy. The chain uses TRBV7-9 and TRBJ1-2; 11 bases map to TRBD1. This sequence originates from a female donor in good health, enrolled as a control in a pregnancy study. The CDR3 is CASSLEAGTGGMYGYTF. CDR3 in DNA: TGTGCCAGCAGCTTAGAGGCCGGGACAGGGGGGATGTATGGCTACACCTTC.